A single sample gave rise to the 28 T cell receptor beta chains below, sequenced in a study of control samples from healthy donors and cancer patients. Only in-frame clones appear in the TCRdb table, and some are missing; sequencing was by immunoSEQ multiplex PCR. The profile shows 100,000 or so clones, just over 90% of them singletons. Sequencing was done on a sample of blood. These receptors were taken from a woman in her 30s in good health.

In regard to this clone: Other DNA sequences in this specimen translate into the identical CDR3. The chain recombines TRBV7-9 with TRBJ2-3; D is unresolved. The germline V and J ends were trimmed by 4 bases and 2 bases, with 4 bases remaining between them. Germline CDR1 reads SEHNR; CDR2 reads FQNEAQ (reference sequence). This CDR3 spans 12 amino acids. The CDR3 sequence is CASSSTTDTQYF. CDR3 coding DNA: TGTGCCAGCAGCTCGACCACAGATACGCAGTATTTT.

The J gene is TRBJ2-7, the V gene TRBV9, with 7 bases lining up with TRBD1. The CDR3 contains 16 residues. Trimming took 3 bases from V and 0 from J; bases not matched to a gene: 9. Germline values: CDR1 SGDLS, CDR2 YYNGEE. The CDR3 sequence is CASSADPGQISYEQYF. The DNA for the CDR3 is TGTGCCAGCAGCGCAGACCCGGGACAGATCTCCTACGAGCAGTACTTC.

The J gene is TRBJ2-7, the V gene TRBV5-6; 16 bases are a match to TRBD2. This CDR3 spans 12 amino acids. Germline-derived CDR1 and CDR2 are SGHDT and YYEEEE. The V and J ends lost 7 bases and 11 bases, in that order; junction bases with no gene match: 3. CDR3 sequence (DNA): TGTGCCAGCGAGGGGACTAGCGGGAGGGAGTACTTC. Translation gives CASEGTSGREYF.

The gene calls are TRBV7-9 and TRBJ1-1, with 9 bases identical to TRBD1. Germline V CDR1 and CDR2: SEHNR, FQNEAQ (reference sequence). V lost 5 bases to trimming and J lost 8 bases; unmatched junction nucleotides: 15. The CDR3 is 16 residues long. CDR3 bases: TGTGCCAGCAGCCCAAAAGGCGCGACAGGGGGTGTGGAAGCTTTCTTT. This translates into CASSPKGATGGVEAFF.

The gene calls are TRBV6-5 and TRBJ1-6; TRBD1 is a possible D gene (6 bases). Trimming took 2 bases from V and 5 from J, leaving 7 bases between them. CDR3 size: 14 residues. Germline CDR1 MNHEY, CDR2 SVGAGI. The CDR3 here is CASSYRQDNSPLHF. The CDR3 nucleotides read TGTGCCAGCAGTTACCGACAGGATAATTCACCCCTCCACTTT.

J is TRBJ2-5 and V is TRBV18, with D maybe TRBD2 (5 bases). The CDR3 covers 15 residues. Germline values: CDR1 KGHSH, CDR2 LQKENI. The V end lost 6 bases, the J end lost 0 bases, and 14 bases lay between the germline ends. The CDR3 loop is CASSRSGGHQETQYF. CDR3 in DNA: TGTGCCAGCTCTCGTTCGGGCGGGCACCAAGAGACCCAGTACTTC.

The genes are TRBV3-1 (or the pseudogene TRBV3-2) and TRBJ2-1, with a possible D match to TRBD1 (6 bases). The ends were cut back, 1 base at V and 5 bases at J, with 12 bases in the middle. CDR1 LGHDT and CDR2 YNNKEL come from the germline V gene (reference sequence). The CDR3 has 15 amino acids. In nucleotides, the CDR3 is TGTGCCAGCAGCCAAGCGCAGGGGTCCCACAATGAGCAGTTCTTC. Protein sequence: CASSQAQGSHNEQFF.

The chain uses TRBV6-5 and TRBJ1-3; no clear D gene. Germline CDR1 reads MNHEY; CDR2 reads SVGAGI. This CDR3 is built from 16 residues. The ends were cut back, 2 bases at V and 0 bases at J, with 11 bases in the middle. CDR3 DNA: TGTGCCAGCAGTTACCGGACCCCCAGCTCTGGAAACACCATATATTTT. It encodes CASSYRTPSSGNTIYF.

The chain has TRBV6-5 and TRBJ1-6; no definite D call. The germline V gene has CDR1 MNHEY and CDR2 SVGAGI. V dropped 6 bases and J dropped 8 bases, with 14 bases sitting between them. This CDR3 is built from 14 residues. CDR3: CASRSLSQHSPLHF. As DNA, the CDR3 is TGTGCCAGCAGGTCTCTCAGCCAGCATTCACCCCTCCACTTT.

The gene calls are TRBV19 and TRBJ1-5; D remains unclear. V lost 0 bases and J 0 bases, leaving 3 bases between the germline ends. CDR3 length equals 14 residues. From germline, CDR1 is LNHDA and CDR2 SQIVND (reference sequence). CDR3 nucleotide sequence: TGTGCCAGTAGTATAGATAATAGCAATCAGCCCCAGCATTTT. Translated, it gives CASSIDNSNQPQHF.

This chain joins TRBV21-1 and TRBJ1-1. TRBV21-1 is shown as a pseudogene. This CDR3 is 16 amino acids long. This CDR3 reads CASSALHGEGRTEAFF. The CDR3 nucleotides read TGTGCCAGCAGCGCCCTCCATGGAGAGGGGCGGACTGAAGCTTTCTTT.

The chain has TRBV28 and TRBJ1-2; D possibly corresponds to TRBD1 (5 bases). The germline V gene has CDR1 MDHEN and CDR2 SYDVKM. Trimming left V 7 bases short and J 2 bases short, with 14 bases between. The CDR3 has 14 residues. CDR3 amino acids: CASTPGGVNYGYTF. Written as DNA, the CDR3 is TGTGCCAGCACCCCGGGGGGGGTAAACTATGGCTACACCTTC.

The chain employs TRBV6-5 and TRBJ1-5; no reliable D call. The CDR3 is 13 residues long. Germline CDR1 and CDR2: MNHEY and SVGAGI. The V end lost 4 bases, the J end lost 4 bases, and 8 bases lay between the germline ends. In DNA, the CDR3 is TGTGCCAGCAGTTCTATCGAAAATCAGCCCCAGCATTTT. Protein sequence: CASSSIENQPQHF.

The chain employs TRBV11-3 and TRBJ2-2, with 7 bases that match TRBD1. The CDR3 runs to 15 residues. V trimming: 3 bases; J trimming: 3 bases; junction bases outside the gene matches: 4. Looked up from germline, CDR1 is SGHNT and CDR2 is YENEEA. CDR3 bases: TGTGCCAGCAGCTTGGGTCAGGGGGACACCGGGGAGCTGTTTTTT. This encodes CASSLGQGDTGELFF.

The rearrangement uses TRBV18 and TRBJ1-4, with D maybe TRBD1 (5 bases). The V end was cut by 4 bases, the J end by 3 bases, with 12 bases between. The CDR3 runs to 15 residues. Looked up from germline, CDR1 is KGHSH and CDR2 is LQKENI. The CDR3 loop is CASSLTGPPNEKLFF. In nucleotides, the CDR3 is TGTGCCAGCTCACTTACGGGACCGCCTAATGAAAAACTGTTTTTT.

The chain is built from TRBV27 and TRBJ1-1; possibly TRBD1 for D (6 bases). V shed 5 bases and J shed 0 bases, with 7 bases lying between them. This CDR3 region has 13 residues. The germline V gene has CDR1 MNHEY and CDR2 SMNVEV (reference sequence). CDR3 region: CASSDRLNTEAFF. CDR3 sequence (DNA): TGTGCCAGCAGTGACAGGTTGAACACTGAAGCTTTCTTT.

In its sample, this clone was seen once. This rearrangement joins TRBV10-1 to TRBJ1-4; tentative D call: TRBD1 (5 bases). V lost 11 bases to trimming and J lost 8 bases, with 21 bases between them. From germline, CDR1 is WNHNN and CDR2 SYGVQD (reference sequence). This CDR3 spans 14 amino acids. The CDR3 loop is CAGISKGSWEKLFF. CDR3 DNA sequence: TGCGCCGGTATATCCAAGGGGTCTTGGGAAAAACTGTTTTTT.

Only one count was recorded for this clone. The gene calls are TRBV11-1 and TRBJ2-7; D not resolved. The germline gives CDR1 SGHAT, CDR2 FQDESV (reference sequence). The CDR3 is made up of 15 amino acids. Trimming cost V 1 base and J 3 bases, with 13 bases left between them. CDR3 sequence: CASSLGQEPYYEQYF. CDR3 nucleotide sequence: TGTGCCAGCAGCTTAGGTCAAGAACCCTACTACGAGCAGTACTTC.

V and J are TRBV7-8 and TRBJ2-3; D may correspond to TRBD1 or TRBD2 (6 bases each). The V end lost 1 base, the J end lost 2 bases, and 10 bases lay between the germline ends. This CDR3 is built from 15 residues. Germline V gene lookup returns CDR1 SGHVS and CDR2 FQNEAQ. The CDR3 sequence: CASSLVGGYTDTQYF. The CDR3 DNA reads as TGTGCCAGCAGCTTAGTGGGGGGCTACACAGATACGCAGTATTTT.

The chain employs TRBV7-8 and TRBJ1-5; D not resolved. Trimming took off 0 bases at V and 2 bases at J, with 8 bases between the two ends. Germline V gene lookup returns CDR1 SGHVS and CDR2 FQNEAQ. This CDR3 comprises 15 residues. CDR3 in DNA: TGTGCCAGCAGCTTAGCGCGGGAACGCAATCAGCCCCAGCATTTT. Protein: CASSLARERNQPQHF.

The V gene is TRBV28, the J gene TRBJ1-5, with D possibly matching TRBD1 (6 bases). The length of the CDR3 is 15 residues. V lost 6 bases to trimming and J lost 0 bases, with 12 bases between them. CDR1 is MDHEN and CDR2 is SYDVKM in the germline V gene. CDR3 loop: CASSQQGNSNQPQHF. Here the CDR3 DNA reads TGTGCCAGCAGCCAACAGGGAAATAGCAATCAGCCCCAGCATTTT. Supplemented by reference TRBV28 and TRBJ1-5, the full variable domain reads DVKVTQSSRYLVKRTGEKVFLECVQDMDHENMFWYRQDPGLGLRLIYFSYDVKMKEKGDIPEGYSVSREKKERFSLILESASTNQTSMYLCASSQQGNSNQPQHFGDGTRLSIL.

This chain joins TRBV2 and TRBJ2-7; possibly TRBD1 for D (5 bases). The CDR3 is 13 amino acids. Germline CDR1 SNHLY, CDR2 FYNNEI. V was cut by 6 bases and J by 3 bases, with 12 bases left in between. The CDR3 here is CASSVRVDYEQYF. The DNA for the CDR3 is TGTGCCAGCAGCGTCAGGGTAGACTACGAGCAGTACTTC. Based on the CDR3 plus reference TRBV2 and TRBJ2-7, the full variable domain is EPEVTQTPSHQVTQMGQEVILRCVPISNHLYFYWYRQILGQKVEFLVSFYNNEISEKSEIFDDQFSVERPDGSNFTLKIRSTKLEDSAMYFCASSVRVDYEQYFGPGTRLTVT.

V usage is TRBV19 and J usage is TRBJ1-1, with TRBD1 matching over 8 bases. V dropped 4 bases and J dropped 5; count of bases not matched to a gene: 6. The germline V gene has CDR1 LNHDA and CDR2 SQIVND (reference sequence). The CDR3 covers 14 residues. DNA of the CDR3: TGTGCCAGTAGTACCGTCTACAGGGGGACTGAAGCTTTCTTT. It translates to CASSTVYRGTEAFF. The whole variable domain, filled in from reference TRBV19 and TRBJ1-1, reads DGGITQSPKYLFRKEGQNVTLSCEQNLNHDAMYWYRQDPGQGLRLIYYSQIVNDFQKGDIAEGYSVSREKKESFPLTVTSAQKNPTAFYLCASSTVYRGTEAFFGQGTRLTVV.

Comments on this clone: Other DNA variants within this sample encode the same CDR3. This sequence joins TRBV11-2 and TRBJ2-7; D possibly corresponds to TRBD1 (5 bases). This CDR3 spans 12 amino acids. V shed 5 bases and J shed 4 bases, with 9 bases lying between them. Germline CDR1 and CDR2: SGHAT and FQNNGV. The CDR3 coding sequence is TGTGCCAGCAGCCCAAACAGGTACGAGCAGTACTTC. It is translated as CASSPNRYEQYF.

The chain recombines TRBV28 with TRBJ2-1, with a weak D call TRBD2 (6 bases). Germline V CDR1 and CDR2: MDHEN, SYDVKM. The CDR3 consists of 14 residues. Trimming left V 7 bases short and J 7 bases short, with 17 bases between. CDR3 nucleotides: TGTGCCAGCACGTCTATGGGACTCCGAAATGAGCAGTTCTTC. Its protein is CASTSMGLRNEQFF.

This sequence joins TRBV3-1 (or the pseudogene TRBV3-2) and TRBJ1-2; a weak D match, TRBD1 (5 bases). CDR1 and CDR2 (germline): LGHDT, YNNKEL (reference sequence). CDR3 length equals 15 residues. Between the trimmed V and J ends, which lost 5 bases and 0 bases, there was a span of 13 bases. The CDR3 sequence is CASSLSAGPNYGYTF. The DNA of the CDR3 is TGTGCCAGCAGCTTATCGGCGGGGCCTAACTATGGCTACACCTTC.

V is TRBV11-3 and J is TRBJ2-5; no definite D call. Trimming shortened V by 6 bases and J by 9 bases, and 8 bases separated the two germline ends. Germline V gene sequence: CDR1 SGHNT, CDR2 YENEEA. The CDR3 contains 10 residues. CDR3 bases: TGTGCCAGCAGAACGAGGTCCCAGTACTTC. Protein product: CASRTRSQYF.

The chain is built from TRBV11-2 and TRBJ2-7; 7 bases agree with TRBD2. The CDR3 has 14 amino acids. Losses at the gene ends were 5 bases for V and 7 bases for J; bases not matched to a gene: 11. Germline CDR1 reads SGHAT; CDR2 reads FQNNGV. In nucleotides, the CDR3 is TGTGCCAGCAGCGTATTGGGACTACCCAGGGAGCAGTACTTC. Its protein product is CASSVLGLPREQYF.